What follows are 22 T cell receptor beta chains derived from one specimen sequenced in a study of blood T cell repertoires in COVID-19. Sequencing was performed with immunoSEQ multiplex PCR; in TCRdb, only in-frame clones are kept and a portion is missing. The sample consists of just over 200,000 clones, over 60% of them appearing once. The sequenced sample consisted of peripheral blood. All receptors come from a woman between 65 and 79 years old with acute or convalescent COVID-19.

This rearrangement joins TRBV14 to TRBJ2-7, with 7 bases identical to TRBD1. In germline, CDR1 is SGHDN, CDR2 FVKESK. The trim removed 4 bases at V and 4 bases at J, leaving 7 bases unmatched. The CDR3 consists of 14 residues. CDR3 region: CASSRAGGWYEQYF. The CDR3 nucleotides are TGTGCCAGCAGCCGGGCAGGGGGTTGGTACGAGCAGTACTTC.

The count of this clone is one. This chain joins TRBV6-5 and TRBJ1-3; weak D call: TRBD1 (5 bases). This CDR3 is 15 amino acids long. Trimming removed 2 bases from V and 4 bases from J, with 12 bases in between. Germline-derived CDR1 and CDR2 are MNHEY and SVGAGI. CDR3 amino acids: CASSYDSATGNTIYF. In DNA, the CDR3 is TGTGCCAGCAGTTACGACAGTGCGACGGGAAACACCATATATTTT.

V usage is TRBV24-1 and J usage is TRBJ1-5; weak D call: TRBD1 (5 bases). V lost 4 bases, J lost 0 bases, and 15 bases lay in between. Germline V gene sequence: CDR1 KGHDR, CDR2 SFDVKD. The CDR3 spans 17 residues. CDR3 amino acids: CATSDHDSLYSNQPQHF. The CDR3, as DNA: TGTGCCACCAGTGACCACGACAGTCTCTATAGCAATCAGCCCCAGCATTTT.

The chain couples TRBV28 to TRBJ2-7; TRBD1 is a possible D gene (7 bases). With 6 bases removed from V and 6 bases from J, the gap between germline ends came to 15 bases. The germline V gene encodes CDR1 MDHEN and CDR2 SYDVKM. The CDR3 has 13 residues. The CDR3 sequence is CASSNRGGGEQYF. Here the CDR3 DNA reads TGTGCCAGCAGCAACAGGGGAGGTGGCGAGCAGTACTTC.

V usage is TRBV10-2 and J usage is TRBJ1-1; TRBD1 might be the D (5 bases). The V gene lost 5 bases and the J gene lost 3 bases, with 16 bases spanning the gap. Germline-derived CDR1 and CDR2 are WSHSY and SAAADI. The CDR3 has 15 amino acids. Here the CDR3 reads CASSLTGRGDTEAFF. CDR3 DNA: TGCGCCAGCAGTTTAACAGGCCGGGGGGACACTGAAGCTTTCTTT.

J is TRBJ2-7 and V is TRBV5-1; 8 bases match TRBD1. The germline V gene has CDR1 SGHRS and CDR2 YFSETQ. This CDR3 is 17 amino acids long. J was trimmed by 2 bases and V by 1 base; bases with no gene match: 11. As DNA, the CDR3 is TGCGCCAGCAGCTTGCCTCCCTCAGGACAGGGCCCCTACGAGCAGTACTTC. Protein sequence: CASSLPPSGQGPYEQYF.

This clone was found a few times. The genes are TRBV7-6 and TRBJ1-1; D gene unclear. CDR1 is SGHVS and CDR2 is FNYEAQ in the germline V gene. CDR3 size: 14 residues. The V gene lost 5 bases and the J gene lost 1 base, with 11 bases spanning the gap. Here the CDR3 reads CASSPRSENTEAFF. The DNA of the CDR3 is TGTGCCAGCAGCCCACGGAGCGAGAACACTGAAGCTTTCTTT. The full variable domain, completed using reference TRBV7-6 and TRBJ1-1, is GAGVSQSPRYKVTKRGQDVALRCDPISGHVSLYWYRQALGQGPEFLTYFNYEAQQDKSGLPNDRFSAERPEGSISTLTIQRTEQRDSAMYRCASSPRSENTEAFFGQGTRLTVV.

The rearrangement joins TRBV10-3 to TRBJ1-4; TRBD1 is a possible D gene (5 bases). There are 15 residues in the CDR3. Germline V gene data show CDR1 as ENHRY and CDR2 as SYGVKD. V was shortened by 4 bases and J by 5 bases, with 14 bases between the two germline ends. The CDR3 spells CAISASGTSNEKLFF. CDR3 in DNA: TGTGCCATCAGTGCCTCCGGGACTTCAAATGAAAAACTGTTTTTT.

For this clone: Other DNA sequences in this sample translate to the same CDR3. V is TRBV28 and J is TRBJ2-7, with 11 bases aligning to TRBD2. Germline loops: CDR1 MDHEN, CDR2 SYDVKM. Unmatched junction bases numbered 6, after V lost 5 bases and J lost 3 bases. This CDR3 has 15 amino acids. The CDR3 nucleotides are TGTGCCAGCAGTCCCCCCGGGACTAGCGGCTACGAGCAGTACTTC. Its translation is CASSPPGTSGYEQYF.

This clone is a singleton in its sample. The rearrangement joins TRBV6-5 to TRBJ1-2; D uncertain. The CDR3 runs to 13 residues. The germline V gene encodes CDR1 MNHEY and CDR2 SVGAGI. V was shortened by 5 bases and J by 2 bases, with 9 bases between the two germline ends. The CDR3 region has the DNA TGTGCCAGCAGTCTCGACACAAACTATGGCTACACCTTC. Amino acid sequence: CASSLDTNYGYTF.

The chain links TRBV6-5 to TRBJ1-5; TRBD1 might be the D (6 bases). The V end was cut by 0 bases, the J end by 5 bases, with 8 bases between. Per the germline V gene, CDR1 is MNHEY and CDR2 is SVGAGI. The CDR3 length is 14 residues. The CDR3 reads CASSYSGADQPQHF. In DNA, the CDR3 is TGTGCCAGCAGTTACTCGGGGGCCGATCAGCCCCAGCATTTT.

This clone came up a few times. The chain recombines TRBV28 with TRBJ2-5; 10 nucleotides align to TRBD2. Germline V CDR1 and CDR2: MDHEN, SYDVKM. V gave up 2 bases and J gave up 3 bases; unmatched junction bases: 0. The CDR3 length is 14 residues. The CDR3 DNA reads TGTGCCAGCAGTTTAAGCGGGAGGGAAGAGACCCAGTACTTC. Its protein product is CASSLSGREETQYF. The full variable domain, with the rest looked up from reference TRBV28 and TRBJ2-5, is DVKVTQSSRYLVKRTGEKVFLECVQDMDHENMFWYRQDPGLGLRLIYFSYDVKMKEKGDIPEGYSVSREKKERFSLILESASTNQTSMYLCASSLSGREETQYFGPGTRLLVL.

The V and J genes are TRBV6-2 or TRBV6-3 and TRBJ2-5, with D hard to call. CDR3 size: 13 residues. Deletions cut 2 bases from V and 6 bases from J, with 10 bases between. Germline V CDR1 and CDR2: MNHEY, SVGEGT. CDR3 bases: TGTGCCAGCAGTTACCCAACTTCACAGACCCAGTACTTC. Translated: CASSYPTSQTQYF.

This chain uses TRBV6-4 with TRBJ2-1; 10 nucleotides agree with TRBD2. The CDR3 is made up of 15 amino acids. Losses at the gene ends were 2 bases for V and 6 bases for J; bases not matched to a gene: 4. From germline, CDR1 is MRHNA and CDR2 SNTAGT. The CDR3 sequence: CASSDLAGALNEQFF. The CDR3 nucleotides are TGTGCCAGCAGTGACCTAGCGGGAGCTCTCAATGAGCAGTTCTTC.

This clone has a single count. The V call is TRBV6-1, the J call TRBJ2-2, with 8 positions matching TRBD2. This CDR3 is 17 amino acids long. Germline V gene data show CDR1 as MNHNS and CDR2 as SASEGT. J lost 5 bases, V lost 4 bases, and 12 bases had no gene match. The CDR3 nucleotides are TGTGCCAGCAGTGGGCTCCAGGGCGGGAGGCGGACCGGGGAGCTGTTTTTT. Protein: CASSGLQGGRRTGELFF.

The chain has TRBV23-1 and TRBJ2-7, with 10 bases identical to TRBD1. TRBV23-1 is known as an ORF, though its function is uncertain. V was clipped by 2 bases and J by 5 bases; unmatched bases: 6. This CDR3 is built from 15 residues. The CDR3 here is CASSQPGTGVNEQYF. The CDR3 region has the DNA TGCGCCAGCAGTCAACCAGGGACAGGGGTGAACGAGCAGTACTTC.

The chain is built from TRBV6-1 and TRBJ1-5; perhaps TRBD1 as D (6 bases). The V end lost 3 bases, the J end lost 2 bases, and 11 bases lay between the germline ends. This CDR3 is 15 amino acids long. Germline assignment: CDR1 MNHNS and CDR2 SASEGT. CDR3 in DNA: TGTGCCAGCAGTGAGCTGGGGGCTGGCAATCAGCCCCAGCATTTT. Its protein product is CASSELGAGNQPQHF.

The V gene is TRBV19, the J gene TRBJ1-1; D might be TRBD1 (5 bases). The CDR3 runs 15 residues. Germline lookup yields CDR1 LNHDA and CDR2 SQIVND (reference sequence). V dropped 7 bases and J dropped 10 bases, with 25 bases sitting between them. For the CDR3, the DNA is TGTGCCAGTACACACAACAGCCAGGGCCTTCTGAGAGCTTTCTTT. This gives the protein CASTHNSQGLLRAFF.

V is TRBV30 and J is TRBJ2-7; 8 bases match TRBD2. Germline assignment: CDR1 GTSNPN and CDR2 SVGIG (reference sequence). V lost 3 bases to trimming and J lost 2 bases; unmatched junction nucleotides: 3. This CDR3 contains 13 residues. The CDR3 bases are TGTGCCTGGAGGGAGCGGGAGCCCTACGAGCAGTACTTC. As protein: CAWREREPYEQYF.

The V gene is TRBV5-1, the J gene TRBJ1-5; 7 nucleotides agree with TRBD1. The germline gives CDR1 SGHRS, CDR2 YFSETQ. The CDR3 is 13 amino acids. Unmatched junction bases numbered 4, after V lost 4 bases and J lost 6 bases. CDR3 amino acids: CASSRDSSQPQHF. For the CDR3, the DNA is TGCGCCAGCAGCCGGGACAGTTCTCAGCCCCAGCATTTT.

The CDR3 nucleotides are TGTGCCAGCAGCTTGAGGGTTGGCAATCAGCCCCAGCATTTT. It specifies CASSLRVGNQPQHF. The rearrangement links TRBV7-8 to TRBJ1-5, with D unclear. The V end was cut by 3 bases, the J end by 2 bases, with 8 bases between. The CDR3 contains 14 residues. The germline V gene encodes CDR1 SGHVS and CDR2 FQNEAQ.

V is TRBV18 and J is TRBJ1-3; D call uncertain. CDR1 and CDR2 (germline): KGHSH, LQKENI. V dropped 1 base and J dropped 4 bases, with 11 bases sitting between them. This CDR3 contains 15 residues. In DNA form, the CDR3 reads TGTGCCAGCTCACCACACCCGGGTTCGGGAAACACCATATATTTT. The encoded protein is CASSPHPGSGNTIYF.